This entry is about one T cell receptor beta chain. Its antigen is currently unknown. Germline CDR1 DFQATT, CDR2 SNEGSKA (reference sequence). The V end was cut by 6 bases, the J end by 5 bases, with 13 bases between. The CDR3 runs 12 residues. The record originates from a study of T-cell reconstitution after alpha-beta-depleted transplantation in children. Unique molecular identifiers were incorporated into the prepared TCRbeta library. TCRdb re-analysed the PCR reads in MiXCR, keeping a single row per CDR3 protein. This table has 25,000 to 30,000 distinct CDR3 sequences, 18% appearing once. Regarding the study as a whole: Several hundred expanded graft clones reportedly supplied alpha-beta T cells about two months after transplant. By one year post-transplant, T-cell counts and diversity largely arose from T cells that were newly produced.

V is TRBV20-1 and J is TRBJ2-5; no reliable D call. Sequenced material: PBMCs, mostly from graft donor cells, taken 60 days after TCRalphabeta/CD19-depleted stem cell transplant. The sequence was obtained from a male patient under 10 years old who had a stem cell transplant for acute lymphoblastic leukemia, so the T cells may come from the graft donor. CDR3 DNA sequence: TGCAGTGCAGACCACGTAACTGAGACCCAGTACTTC. It is translated as CSADHVTETQYF.